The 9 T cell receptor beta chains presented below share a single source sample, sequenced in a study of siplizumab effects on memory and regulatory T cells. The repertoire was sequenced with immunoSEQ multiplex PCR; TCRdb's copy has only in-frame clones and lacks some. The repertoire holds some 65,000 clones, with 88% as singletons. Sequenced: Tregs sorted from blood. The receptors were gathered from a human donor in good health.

This chain's CDR3 is CASSVGPANTEAFF. CDR3 coding DNA: TGTGCCAGCAGCGTGGGACCAGCGAACACTGAAGCTTTCTTT. The V and J genes are TRBV7-9 and TRBJ1-1, with a possible D match to TRBD1 (5 bases). This CDR3 spans 14 amino acids. V was cut by 5 bases and J by 1 base, with 11 bases left in between. CDR1 is SEHNR and CDR2 is FQNEAQ in the germline V gene (reference sequence).

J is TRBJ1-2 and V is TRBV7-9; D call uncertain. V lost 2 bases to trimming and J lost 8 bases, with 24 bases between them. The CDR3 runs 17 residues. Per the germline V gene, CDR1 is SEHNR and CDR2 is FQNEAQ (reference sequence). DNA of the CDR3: TGTGCCAGCAGCTTAAGTTCTGTCGTGGGCAATTATCGGGGCTACACCTTC. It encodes CASSLSSVVGNYRGYTF.

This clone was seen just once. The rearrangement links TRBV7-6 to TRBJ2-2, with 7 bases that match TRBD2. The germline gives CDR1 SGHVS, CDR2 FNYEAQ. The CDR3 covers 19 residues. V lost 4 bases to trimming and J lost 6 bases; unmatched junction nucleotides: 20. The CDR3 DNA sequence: TGTGCCAGCAGCTCCACATTCAGACTAGCAAGGGATCGTTCCGGGGAGCTGTTTTTT. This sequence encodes CASSSTFRLARDRSGELFF.

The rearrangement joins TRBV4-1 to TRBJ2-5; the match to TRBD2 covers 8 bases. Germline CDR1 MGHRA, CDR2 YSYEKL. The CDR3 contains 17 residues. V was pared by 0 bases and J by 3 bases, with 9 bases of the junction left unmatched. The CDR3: CASSQDPAGGWEETQYF. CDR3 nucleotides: TGCGCCAGCAGCCAAGATCCGGCGGGAGGCTGGGAAGAGACCCAGTACTTC.

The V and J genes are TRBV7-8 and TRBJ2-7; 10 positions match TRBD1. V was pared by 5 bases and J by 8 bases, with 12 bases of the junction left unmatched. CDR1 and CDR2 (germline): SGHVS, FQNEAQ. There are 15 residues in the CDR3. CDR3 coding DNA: TGTGCCAGCAGCATTGACAGGGGGCAAAGATCGAAGCAGTACTTC. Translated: CASSIDRGQRSKQYF.

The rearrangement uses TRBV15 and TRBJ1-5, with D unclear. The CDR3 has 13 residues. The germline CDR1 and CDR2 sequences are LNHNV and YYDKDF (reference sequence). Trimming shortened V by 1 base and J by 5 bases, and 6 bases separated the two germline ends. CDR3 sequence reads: CATSRGLDQPQHF. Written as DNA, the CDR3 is TGTGCCACCAGCAGAGGCCTGGATCAGCCCCAGCATTTT.

The chain's CDR3 is CASSRGLGGNEQFF. CDR3 bases: TGTGCCAGCAGTCGAGGTCTCGGGGGAAACGAGCAGTTCTTC. The rearrangement links TRBV27 to TRBJ2-1; perhaps TRBD2 as D (6 bases). This CDR3 region has 14 residues. V was pared by 5 bases and J by 10 bases, with 18 bases between. The germline V gene encodes CDR1 MNHEY and CDR2 SMNVEV (reference sequence).

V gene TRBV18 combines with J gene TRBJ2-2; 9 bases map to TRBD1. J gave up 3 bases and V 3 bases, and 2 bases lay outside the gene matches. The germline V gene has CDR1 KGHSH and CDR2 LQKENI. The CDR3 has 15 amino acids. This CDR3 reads CASSPGQGHTGELFF. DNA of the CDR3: TGTGCCAGCTCACCGGGACAGGGTCACACCGGGGAGCTGTTTTTT.

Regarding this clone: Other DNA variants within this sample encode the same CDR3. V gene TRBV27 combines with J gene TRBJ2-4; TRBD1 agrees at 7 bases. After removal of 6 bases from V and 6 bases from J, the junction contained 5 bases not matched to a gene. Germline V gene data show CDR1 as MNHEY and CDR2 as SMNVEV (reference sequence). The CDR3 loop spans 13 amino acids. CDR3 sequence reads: CASRQAGGNIQYF. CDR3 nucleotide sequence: TGTGCCAGCAGACAGGCAGGGGGAAACATTCAGTACTTC.